Listed below are T cell receptor beta chains from one sample, sequenced in a study of regulatory T cells in long-lasting Graves disease. TCRdb used MiXCR to reprocess the multiplex PCR reads, holding one entry per CDR3 protein. The data hold about 470,000 distinct CDR3 sequences, with around a fifth observed a single time. The source material was peripheral blood mononuclear cells (PBMCs), sampled when the disease was refractory, from a patient treated with antithyroid drugs. The receptor source for this set is a female donor with Graves disease. Both conserved end residues are part of each CDR3.

>TRBJ2-7|TRBV28
CASSFSGDRQTHEQYF
>TRBJ2-3|TRBV6-1
CASSPLARSTDTQYF
>TRBJ2-7|TRBV29-1
CSVEAGDYEQYF
>TRBJ2-7|TRBV30
CAWSTRGDEQYF
>TRBJ1-1|TRBV7-9
CASRKPGRNTEAFF
>TRBJ1-3|TRBV9
CASSGGAGNTIYF
>TRBJ2-7|TRBV27
CASSTGPQPREQYF
>TRBJ1-1|TRBV15
CATSRDSPAGLLNTEAFF
>TRBJ2-5|TRBV10-1
CASSESIRETQYF
>TRBJ1-2|TRBV6-5
CASSYSIGRWSNYGYTF
>TRBJ1-2|TRBV11-1
CASSHGTAANTF
>TRBJ2-5|TRBV29-1
CSVAVGLGETQYF
>TRBJ2-7|TRBV28
CASRGSTGTGHSYEQYF
>TRBJ1-1|TRBV5-1
CASSLGQGSTEAFF
>TRBJ2-7|TRBV20-1
CSAPAPGATYEQYF
>TRBJ1-1|TRBV19
CASTTKRVRGNTEAFF
>TRBJ1-3|TRBV28
CASRSGMKGNTIYF
>TRBJ1-5|TRBV28
CAIEGADQPQHF
>TRBJ2-7|TRBV2
CASSAGGLYEQYF
>TRBJ1-1|TRBV29-1
CSAELGGDTEAFF
>TRBJ2-5|TRBV28
CARGGTQQETQYF
>TRBJ1-1|TRBV11-2
CASSLGFGQNSEAFF
>TRBJ2-5|TRBV12-3/TRBV12-4
CASSIWEKAQETQYF
>TRBJ1-1|TRBV6-1
CASSEYGHLNTEAFF
>TRBJ1-4|TRBV28
CASSLVGGQSSANEKLFF
>TRBJ1-5|TRBV15
CATSNSDRGNQPQHF
>TRBJ1-1|TRBV20-1
CSASDLKGFTEAFF
>TRBJ2-7|TRBV6-1
CASRRDSILSYEQYF
>TRBJ2-7|TRBV28
CASSVILAGGQEQYF
>TRBJ1-4|TRBV19
CASSWVNEKLFF
>TRBJ2-3|TRBV11-2
CASSSRARSSTDTQYF
>TRBJ1-1|TRBV6-1
CATYGGDRSEAFF
>TRBJ2-5|TRBV19
CASRDDRGETQYF
>TRBJ1-5|TRBV3-1
CASSQGWRLNNQPQHF
>TRBJ2-5|TRBV20-1
CSASREETQYF
>TRBJ2-7|TRBV4-3
CASSQDRVGVGYEQYF
>TRBJ2-6|TRBV27
CASSLEGYTSGANVLTF
>TRBJ2-7|TRBV28
CASSLQKWTGSPREQYF